This T cell receptor (beta chain) originates from a study of cytomegalovirus exposure and HLA in healthy donors. This CDR3 is built from 15 residues. The germline V gene encodes CDR1 SNHLY and CDR2 FYNNEI. The trim removed 8 bases at V and 6 bases at J, leaving 13 bases unmatched. Sequencing was performed with immunoSEQ multiplex PCR; in TCRdb, only in-frame clones are kept and a portion is missing. The sample lists 250,000 or so clones, about 90% seen once, with more than 10% in the top ten. This TCR was sampled from a man aged 18-30 years in good health and CMV-seropositive. This chain links TRBV2 with TRBJ2-1; TRBD1 agrees at 7 bases. The sample was PBMCs. CDR3 sequence reads: CASRITGAVGNEQFF. DNA of the CDR3: TGTGCCAGCCGGATTACAGGGGCGGTGGGCAATGAGCAGTTCTTC. Supplemented by reference TRBV2 and TRBJ2-1, the full variable domain reads EPEVTQTPSHQVTQMGQEVILRCVPISNHLYFYWYRQILGQKVEFLVSFYNNEISEKSEIFDDQFSVERPDGSNFTLKIRSTKLEDSAMYFCASRITGAVGNEQFFGPGTRLTVL.